This T cell receptor beta chain was sequenced in a study of human T cells and chemical hapten exposure. Findings and limits, study-wide: There were significantly more large CDR3 similarity clusters among expanded TCRs than among controls. Alopecia in the donors means their immune response may deviate from healthy people's.

On this clonotype itself: Its antigen is unidentified. This may arise from a read error, as a much more abundant clone is one base away.

Looked up from germline, CDR1 is SGHTA and CDR2 is FQGTGA. V was clipped by 5 bases and J by 6 bases; unmatched bases: 4. The CDR3 runs to 14 residues. For the library, individual cDNA molecules each received unique molecular identifiers. Via MiXCR, TCRdb re-called the RACE reads, giving one row per CDR3 protein. The repertoire has more than 65,000 distinct CDR3 sequences, around 7.8% of them found once; the top ten carry less than 2%. Documented time point: patch test 1, 2 weeks after DPC sensitization. Treatment in this sample: therapeutic diphenylcyclopropenone sensitization with weekly scalp DPC. The sample in question was whole blood, obtained in connection with sensitization to the hapten diphenylcyclopropenone (DPC). This sequence joins TRBV7-3 and TRBJ2-1; TRBD1 matches 10 bases. The sequence was obtained from a woman under 40 with alopecia areata. Some clones in this sample may be carry-over from other donors' samples. This CDR3 reads CASSIGQGGNEQFF. In DNA form, the CDR3 reads TGTGCCAGCAGCATCGGACAGGGGGGCAATGAGCAGTTCTTC.